A single sample gave rise to the 32 T cell receptor beta chains below, sequenced in a study of shared clonotypes between healthy human individuals. Measured with immunoSEQ multiplex PCR; TCRdb has only the in-frame clones, and not every one. The table records roughly 2,000,000 clones, 85% to 95% of them present only once. Selected positively for CCR7 and CD45RO-negative, naive CD8 cells excluded terminally differentiated effector memory CD45RA+ cells. Input material: naive CD8+ T cells from PBMCs. These receptors came from a man aged 18-30 years in good health. Some clones in this sample may be carry-over from other donors' samples.

About this clone: This CDR3 is also generated by other DNA sequences in the sample. The chain employs TRBV28 and TRBJ2-5; weak D call: TRBD1 (6 bases). Trimming cost V 5 bases and J 5 bases, with 12 bases left between them. CDR1 and CDR2 (germline): MDHEN, SYDVKM. The CDR3 covers 13 residues. The CDR3 DNA reads as TGTGCCAGCAGTCTACCTAGGGGGGAGACCCAGTACTTC. It is translated as CASSLPRGETQYF.

V and J are TRBV7-9 and TRBJ2-1, with D tentatively TRBD2 (6 bases). Trimming stripped 5 bases from V and 8 bases from J, with 22 bases between. Germline V lookup: CDR1 SEHNR, CDR2 FQNEAQ (reference sequence). The CDR3 extends over 16 amino acids. The CDR3, as DNA: TGTGCCAGCAGCACCGGAGGGCCAGGGACTCAGGATGAGCAGTTCTTC. Its translation: CASSTGGPGTQDEQFF. The variable domain in full, completed from reference TRBV7-9 and TRBJ2-1, reads DTGVSQNPRHKITKRGQNVTFRCDPISEHNRLYWYRQTLGQGPEFLTYFQNEAQLEKSRLLSDRFSAERPKGSFSTLEIQRTEQGDSAMYLCASSTGGPGTQDEQFFGPGTRLTVL.

The rearrangement uses TRBV28 and TRBJ1-2, with no clear D. V lost 3 bases to trimming and J lost 4 bases, with 12 bases between them. This CDR3 spans 14 amino acids. Germline values: CDR1 MDHEN, CDR2 SYDVKM. The CDR3 loop is CASSFGSDFYGYTF. The CDR3, as DNA: TGTGCCAGCAGTTTCGGTTCGGATTTCTATGGCTACACCTTC.

V and J are TRBV4-1 and TRBJ2-7; D not resolved. CDR3 length: 13 residues. Germline values: CDR1 MGHRA, CDR2 YSYEKL. Trimming stripped 0 bases from V and 7 bases from J, with 10 bases between. CDR3: CASSQEDPREQYF. The CDR3, as DNA: TGCGCCAGCAGCCAAGAGGACCCGAGGGAGCAGTACTTC.

This sequence joins TRBV27 and TRBJ2-1, with TRBD2 matching 9 bases. Trimming removed 2 bases from V and 4 bases from J; junction bases left unmatched: 6. The CDR3 runs to 16 residues. Germline V gives CDR1 MNHEY, CDR2 SMNVEV (reference sequence). DNA for the CDR3: TGTGCCAGCAGTTTAGCTAGCGGGGACAGATACAATGAGCAGTTCTTC. It yields the protein CASSLASGDRYNEQFF.

The chain carries TRBV6-1 and TRBJ1-1; 7 bases are a match to TRBD1. CDR3 size: 17 residues. Germline V CDR1 and CDR2: MNHNS, SASEGT. V shed 4 bases, J shed 3 bases, and the junction held 14 bases outside the gene matches. The CDR3 DNA is TGTGCCAGCAGTGGTTTTTTAAGGGGGCCTTACGACACTGAAGCTTTCTTT. Protein: CASSGFLRGPYDTEAFF.

The chain recombines TRBV2 with TRBJ1-5; the D is unclear. The V end was cut by 8 bases, the J end by 0 bases, with 8 bases between. Germline V gene lookup returns CDR1 SNHLY and CDR2 FYNNEI. This CDR3 contains 13 residues. Here the CDR3 DNA reads TGTGCCAGCTCCCTGGATAGCAATCAGCCCCAGCATTTT. It yields the protein CASSLDSNQPQHF.

This chain joins TRBV7-3 and TRBJ2-1, with D tentatively TRBD1 or TRBD2 (5 bases each). The V end was cut by 1 base, the J end by 13 bases, with 11 bases between. The germline gives CDR1 SGHTA, CDR2 FQGTGA. CDR3 length: 12 amino acids. The CDR3 DNA sequence: TGTGCCAGCAGCTTAAGGTTTGGGGACCAGTTCTTC. Protein: CASSLRFGDQFF.

This chain links TRBV2 with TRBJ1-3; D call uncertain. Trimming took off 6 bases at V and 0 bases at J, with 12 bases between the two ends. Per germline, CDR1 SNHLY and CDR2 FYNNEI. This CDR3 spans 15 amino acids. The CDR3 sequence: CASRSIFGSGNTIYF. The CDR3 DNA reads as TGTGCCAGCAGATCGATTTTTGGCTCTGGAAACACCATATATTTT.

This rearrangement joins TRBV28 to TRBJ2-4; D gene uncertain. The germline CDR1 and CDR2 sequences are MDHEN and SYDVKM. V lost 4 bases to trimming and J lost 0 bases, with 10 bases between them. The CDR3 is made up of 15 amino acids. Here the CDR3 reads CASSSDNVAKNIQYF. Here the CDR3 DNA reads TGTGCCAGCAGTTCCGACAACGTAGCCAAAAACATTCAGTACTTC.

The chain has TRBV15 and TRBJ1-5; D gene uncertain. CDR3 length: 14 residues. CDR1 LNHNV and CDR2 YYDKDF come from the germline V gene (reference sequence). With 0 bases removed from V and 6 bases from J, the gap between germline ends came to 9 bases. The CDR3 protein is CATSRDQTGQPQHF. The CDR3 DNA sequence: TGTGCCACCAGCAGAGATCAGACCGGTCAGCCCCAGCATTTT.

The chain links TRBV7-7 to TRBJ2-3; D tentatively reads TRBD1 or TRBD2 (6 bases each). V lost 1 base and J lost 3, with 17 bases in between. Germline-derived CDR1 and CDR2 are SSHAT and FNYEAQ (reference sequence). This CDR3 has 17 amino acids. This CDR3 is CASSLGDPGAKTDTQYF. CDR3 nucleotides: TGTGCCAGCAGCTTAGGGGATCCGGGGGCGAAGACAGATACGCAGTATTTT.

The chain has TRBV5-1 and TRBJ2-5; 9 bases match TRBD2. This CDR3 is 15 amino acids long. Per the germline V gene, CDR1 is SGHRS and CDR2 is YFSETQ. Germline trimming cut 2 bases from V and 1 base from J; bases unmatched to any gene: 3. DNA for the CDR3: TGCGCCAGCAGCTTCAGCGGGAGGCCCCAAGAGACCCAGTACTTC. Its translation is CASSFSGRPQETQYF.

CDR3 region: CASSLFTLYTEAFF. CDR3 nucleotide sequence: TGTGCCAGCAGCTTATTTACCCTGTACACTGAAGCTTTCTTT. The chain couples TRBV7-2 to TRBJ1-1; D is ambiguous. This CDR3 has 14 residues. Trimming left V 2 bases short and J 3 bases short, with 10 bases between. From germline, CDR1 is SGHTA and CDR2 FQGNSA. Filled out from reference TRBV7-2 and TRBJ1-1, the complete variable domain reads GAGVSQSPSNKVTEKGKDVELRCDPISGHTALYWYRQSLGQGLEFLIYFQGNSAPDKSGLPSDRFSAERTGGSVSTLTIQRTQQEDSAVYLCASSLFTLYTEAFFGQGTRLTVV.

The V gene is TRBV4-3, the J gene TRBJ2-1; tentative D call: TRBD2 (5 bases). The CDR3 sequence is 16 residues long. V dropped 0 bases and J dropped 10 bases, with 19 bases sitting between them. Germline loops: CDR1 LGHNA, CDR2 YSLEER. In nucleotides, the CDR3 is TGCGCCAGCAGCCAAGATGTCAGCGGTCGTGGTTCGGAGCAGTTCTTC. Translated: CASSQDVSGRGSEQFF.

The gene calls are TRBV5-6 and TRBJ2-1, with 9 nucleotides matching TRBD2. Germline lookup yields CDR1 SGHDT and CDR2 YYEEEE. CDR3 length equals 12 residues. The V and J ends lost 1 base and 13 bases, in that order; junction bases with no gene match: 3. In nucleotides, the CDR3 is TGTGCCAGCAGCTTGCTAGCGGGACCCCAGTTCTTC. It specifies CASSLLAGPQFF.

The chain uses TRBV28 and TRBJ2-1, with 7 bases that match TRBD1. The CDR3 contains 16 residues. The ends lost 5 bases at V and 1 base at J; junction bases unmatched: 8. CDR1 MDHEN and CDR2 SYDVKM come from the germline V gene. In DNA, the CDR3 is TGTGCCAGCAGTAGCCACAGGGGTTCGTCCTACAATGAGCAGTTCTTC. This translates into CASSSHRGSSYNEQFF. The variable domain in full, with the rest retrieved from reference TRBV28 and TRBJ2-1, is DVKVTQSSRYLVKRTGEKVFLECVQDMDHENMFWYRQDPGLGLRLIYFSYDVKMKEKGDIPEGYSVSREKKERFSLILESASTNQTSMYLCASSSHRGSSYNEQFFGPGTRLTVL.

CDR3 residues: CASSAAGFNHEQYF. The CDR3 DNA is TGTGCCAGCAGCGCAGCGGGATTTAACCACGAGCAGTACTTC. The V and J genes are TRBV9 and TRBJ2-7, with 7 bases fitting TRBD2. This CDR3 region has 14 residues. The V gene end was trimmed by 3 bases and the J gene end by 5 bases; junction bases not matched to a gene: 8. CDR1 SGDLS and CDR2 YYNGEE come from the germline V gene.

This clone was seen a few times. This chain links TRBV27 with TRBJ1-5, with D uncertain. This CDR3 is 14 amino acids long. Germline CDR1 and CDR2: MNHEY and SMNVEV (reference sequence). The V end lost 5 bases, the J end lost 7 bases, and 15 bases lay between the germline ends. CDR3 amino acids: CASSELGGGQPQHF. The CDR3 nucleotides are TGTGCCAGCAGTGAGCTCGGAGGTGGACAGCCCCAGCATTTT.

The CDR3 here is CASSRTVGPNEKLFF. The CDR3, as DNA: TGTGCCAGCAGCCGGACTGTGGGACCTAATGAAAAACTGTTTTTT. This chain uses TRBV5-5 with TRBJ1-4; maybe TRBD1 (5 bases). There are 15 residues in the CDR3. CDR1 and CDR2 from the germline V gene are SGHKS and YYEKEE (reference sequence). The V end was cut by 4 bases, the J end by 3 bases, with 13 bases between.

V gene TRBV19 combines with J gene TRBJ2-1, with 7 bases aligning to TRBD2. The V gene's germline CDR1 is LNHDA and CDR2 SQIVND (reference sequence). The CDR3 totals 15 residues. V lost 0 bases to trimming and J lost 5 bases; unmatched junction nucleotides: 4. CDR3 nucleotide sequence: TGTGCCAGTAGTATAGAGCCAGCGGGGAACAATGAGCAGTTCTTC. Translated: CASSIEPAGNNEQFF.

About this clone: Other DNA variants within this sample encode the same CDR3. The DNA for the CDR3 is TGTGCCAGCAGTCCCACAGGGGCGAATCAGCCCCAGCATTTT. Its translation is CASSPTGANQPQHF. The chain combines TRBV27 with TRBJ1-5; TRBD1 aligns across 7 bases. Per germline, CDR1 MNHEY and CDR2 SMNVEV (reference sequence). The ends lost 5 bases at V and 4 bases at J; junction bases unmatched: 5. The CDR3 extends over 14 amino acids.

The genes are TRBV12-2 and TRBJ2-7; the D segment call TRBD2 is taken from the table without a DNA check. TRBV12-2 is flagged as a pseudogene. The length of the CDR3 is 14 residues. The CDR3 protein is CASRFGTSEHEQYF. In DNA, the CDR3 is TGTGCAAGTCGCTTTGGGACTAGCGAACACGAGCAGTACTTC.

The chain joins TRBV5-4 to TRBJ2-5; 7 positions agree with TRBD2. V lost 0 bases and J lost 1; bases outside the gene matches: 15. The CDR3 spans 19 residues. The V gene's germline CDR1 is SGHNT and CDR2 YYREEE (reference sequence). This chain's CDR3 is CASSLVVLRGSGGQETQYF. The CDR3 coding sequence is TGTGCCAGCAGCTTGGTCGTGCTCCGCGGGAGTGGGGGCCAAGAGACCCAGTACTTC.

The chain is built from TRBV11-2 and TRBJ1-2; D may be TRBD1 (5 bases). CDR1 is SGHAT, CDR2 FQNNGV, per germline. V gave up 1 base and J gave up 3 bases, with 12 bases separating them. The CDR3 length is 15 residues. The CDR3 DNA reads as TGTGCCAGCAGCTTAGCACGTTCAGGGTACTATGGCTACACCTTC. Amino acids: CASSLARSGYYGYTF.

The chain links TRBV7-9 to TRBJ1-2, with 7 nucleotides matching TRBD1. The CDR3 sequence is 17 residues long. The V gene's germline CDR1 is SEHNR and CDR2 FQNEAQ (reference sequence). The V segment lost 1 base and the J segment 2 bases; nucleotides outside the gene matches: 10. CDR3 nucleotide sequence: TGTGCCAGCAGCTTAGGAATTTACGGGACAGCAAACTATGGCTACACCTTC. Residues: CASSLGIYGTANYGYTF.

This chain connects TRBV27 to TRBJ1-1, with D possibly matching TRBD1 (6 bases). This CDR3 contains 16 residues. The V gene lost 5 bases and the J gene lost 1 base, with 17 bases spanning the gap. Germline CDR1 reads MNHEY; CDR2 reads SMNVEV (reference sequence). DNA for the CDR3: TGTGCCAGCAGTCCCCTCCTACAGGGCCCGAACACTGAAGCTTTCTTT. Translated, it gives CASSPLLQGPNTEAFF.

The J gene is TRBJ2-3, the V gene TRBV19; 7 bases fit TRBD1. Trimming at V came to 9 bases and at J to 0 bases, leaving 18 bases not matched to a gene. The CDR3 is 18 amino acids. CDR1 and CDR2 (germline): LNHDA, SQIVND (reference sequence). DNA for the CDR3: TGTGCCAGGAAGAAACTAAGCTCCGGGACAGACAGCACAGATACGCAGTATTTT. Protein sequence: CARKKLSSGTDSTDTQYF.

Comments on this clone: This CDR3 is also generated by other DNA sequences in the sample. The chain combines TRBV27 with TRBJ1-1; D unresolved. The CDR3 extends over 13 amino acids. With 5 bases removed from V and 3 bases from J, the gap between germline ends came to 10 bases. The germline V gene has CDR1 MNHEY and CDR2 SMNVEV (reference sequence). Here the CDR3 reads CASSPTGDTEAFF. As DNA, the CDR3 is TGTGCCAGCAGTCCCACTGGGGACACTGAAGCTTTCTTT.

This chain links TRBV7-9 with TRBJ1-4; tentative D call: TRBD1 (6 bases). Germline lookup yields CDR1 SEHNR and CDR2 FQNEAQ (reference sequence). The CDR3 extends over 14 amino acids. V was pared by 4 bases and J by 5 bases, with 11 bases between. This chain's CDR3 is CASSSRTENEKLFF. The DNA for the CDR3 is TGTGCCAGCAGCTCCCGGACAGAAAATGAAAAACTGTTTTTT.

The chain combines TRBV5-4 with TRBJ2-1; D might be TRBD1 or TRBD2, each matching 5 bases. This CDR3 comprises 17 residues. Germline CDR1 and CDR2: SGHNT and YYREEE (reference sequence). Trimming shortened V by 0 bases and J by 0 bases, and 13 bases separated the two germline ends. The CDR3 region is CASSLAFEGNSYNEQFF. The CDR3 DNA sequence: TGTGCCAGCAGCTTGGCCTTTGAGGGGAACTCCTACAATGAGCAGTTCTTC. The variable domain in full, completed from reference TRBV5-4 and TRBJ2-1, reads ETGVTQSPTHLIKTRGQQVTLRCSSQSGHNTVSWYQQALGQGPQFIFQYYREEENGRGNFPPRFSGLQFPNYSSELNVNALELDDSALYLCASSLAFEGNSYNEQFFGPGTRLTVL.

This chain connects TRBV9 to TRBJ2-7; either TRBD1 or TRBD2 may supply D (5 bases each). This CDR3 has 16 residues. Trimming pared 2 bases from V and 3 bases from J, leaving 18 bases between. Per the germline V gene, CDR1 is SGDLS and CDR2 is YYNGEE. The DNA for the CDR3 is TGTGCCAGCAGCGTTGGTGGGGACGGTATATTCTACGAGCAGTACTTC. It codes for CASSVGGDGIFYEQYF.